The next 11 T cell receptor beta chains were all read from a single sample in a study of CD8 T cells in Susac syndrome. The authors reverse transcribed about 0.5 to 1 ug RNA with random hexamers. Each CDR3 protein is one row after TCRdb ran MiXCR on the immunoSEQ multiplex PCR reads. The table includes 80,000 or so distinct CDR3 sequences, 94% detected once. The sample taken for sequencing was CD8+ T cells from PBMCs. The receptors derive from a human donor in good health.

This chain links TRBV15 with TRBJ2-1; the D gene could be TRBD1 or TRBD2 (5 bases each). From germline, CDR1 is LNHNV and CDR2 YYDKDF (reference sequence). The CDR3 has 15 residues. Trimming stripped 3 bases from V and 6 bases from J, with 15 bases between. The CDR3, as DNA: TGTGCCACCAGCAGGGGGGAACTAGTCTCCAATGAGCAGTTCTTC. Amino acids: CATSRGELVSNEQFF.

This sequence joins TRBV15 and TRBJ2-1; D uncertain. Trimming removed 4 bases at V and 0 bases at J, with 10 bases between. The CDR3 length is 15 residues. Per germline, CDR1 LNHNV and CDR2 YYDKDF (reference sequence). The DNA for the CDR3 is TGTGCCACCAGCATGGGAAGGAGCTCCTACAATGAGCAGTTCTTC. It translates to CATSMGRSSYNEQFF.

The chain couples TRBV6-4 to TRBJ2-7; D is unclear. This CDR3 region has 13 residues. Germline CDR1 is MRHNA and CDR2 is SNTAGT. V was cut by 0 bases and J by 5 bases, with 8 bases left in between. CDR3 in amino acids: CASSDSPGHEQYF. CDR3 nucleotides: TGTGCCAGCAGTGACTCGCCGGGTCACGAGCAGTACTTC.

This clonotype was seen a handful of times. This chain connects TRBV3-1 to TRBJ1-2, with D maybe TRBD1 (6 bases). This CDR3 is 15 amino acids long. Trimming took 4 bases from V and 8 from J, leaving 20 bases between them. Germline V lookup: CDR1 LGHDT, CDR2 YNNKEL (reference sequence). CDR3 region: CASSRGGQPRRGYTF. The CDR3 coding sequence is TGTGCCAGCAGCCGCGGGGGACAACCTCGGCGGGGCTACACCTTC.

The chain couples TRBV20-1 to TRBJ2-7; D is undetermined. This CDR3 has 11 amino acids. Germline V lookup: CDR1 DFQATT, CDR2 SNEGSKA (reference sequence). Trimming pared 3 bases from V and 6 bases from J, leaving 9 bases between. The CDR3 DNA follows: TGCAGTGCTAGCGACAACCGCGAGCAGTACGTC. Translating gives CSASDNREQYV.

The CDR3 DNA reads TGTGCCAGCAGCGCCGGACGGACCTATGGCTACACCTTC. This gives the protein CASSAGRTYGYTF. This chain uses TRBV9 with TRBJ1-2; D gene unclear. This CDR3 region has 13 residues. Germline V gene lookup returns CDR1 SGDLS and CDR2 YYNGEE. V was shortened by 3 bases and J by 4 bases, with 10 bases between the two germline ends.

The chain combines TRBV9 with TRBJ2-3; 14 bases agree with TRBD2. CDR1 SGDLS and CDR2 YYNGEE come from the germline V gene. The CDR3 loop spans 17 amino acids. Trimming took 2 bases from V and 5 from J; bases not matched to a gene: 7. The DNA of the CDR3 is TGTGCCAGCAGCGTGGCGGGACTAGCGGGAGTAGGAGATACGCAGTATTTT. Residues: CASSVAGLAGVGDTQYF.

The J gene is TRBJ2-5, the V gene TRBV29-1; D gene ambiguous. Trimming removed 0 bases at V and 2 bases at J, with 16 bases between. Germline loops: CDR1 SQVTM, CDR2 ANQGSEA. This CDR3 comprises 16 residues. The CDR3 spells CSVEDPTSQSQETQYF. CDR3 nucleotides: TGCAGCGTTGAAGATCCGACCTCTCAAAGTCAAGAGACCCAGTACTTC.

This sequence joins TRBV9 and TRBJ1-6; D not resolved. In germline, CDR1 is SGDLS, CDR2 YYNGEE. V was trimmed by 0 bases and J by 7 bases, leaving 8 bases between them. The CDR3 is 14 amino acids. DNA of the CDR3: TGTGCCAGCAGCGTAGAAGGAGTGAATTCACCCCTCCACTTT. Translated: CASSVEGVNSPLHF. Full variable domain (missing parts from reference TRBV9 and TRBJ1-6): DSGVTQTPKHLITATGQRVTLRCSPRSGDLSVYWYQQSLDQGLQFLIQYYNGEERAKGNILERFSAQQFPDLHSELNLSSLELGDSALYFCASSVEGVNSPLHFGNGTRLTVT.

The V gene is TRBV18, the J gene TRBJ2-1; D is unclear. Trimming left V 0 bases short and J 3 bases short, with 0 bases between. Germline V gene data show CDR1 as KGHSH and CDR2 as LQKENI. The CDR3 runs 12 residues. The CDR3: CASSPPYNEQFF. The DNA for the CDR3 is TGTGCCAGCTCACCACCCTACAATGAGCAGTTCTTC.

The rearrangement uses TRBV27 and TRBJ2-7; 9 nucleotides line up with TRBD1. This CDR3 region has 13 residues. Germline trimming cut 6 bases from V and 1 base from J; bases unmatched to any gene: 1. CDR1 is MNHEY, CDR2 SMNVEV, per germline (reference sequence). CDR3 nucleotides: TGTGCCAGCAGGGACAGGGGATCCTACGAGCAGTACGTC. Translating it yields CASRDRGSYEQYV.